This T cell receptor beta chain is from a study of T cells in women clearing cervical HPV infection. Study-level information: Case blood was drawn when the lesion was first found; control blood after infection became undetectable.

Dot-blot hybridization genotyped cervical HPV amplified with MY09/MY11 PCR. Clones were sequenced by immunoSEQ multiplex PCR, and TCRdb holds only the in-frame ones, with some missing. Seen in this sample are approximately 18,000 clones; the ten most common clones hold around 3%. The sequenced sample was blood buffy coat. This clonotype was obtained from a woman aged 18 to 69 with a cervical HPV16 infection that either progressed to CIN3+ or cleared (not recorded which).

CDR3 sequence: CSAPEDRTFTEAFF. CDR3 DNA, as far as it was read: TGCAGTGCGCCAGAGGACAGGACGTTCACTGAA. The rearrangement uses TRBV20-1 and TRBJ1-1; TRBD1 aligns across 7 bases. The read is 3 residues too short to cover the CDR3 end, so that end is filled in from the germline J gene. This CDR3 is 14 amino acids long. With 6 bases clipped from V and 4 bases from J, the junction kept 11 bases outside the gene matches. CDR1 is DFQATT, CDR2 SNEGSKA, per germline (reference sequence).